These 7 T cell receptor beta chains were sequenced from one sample in a study of cytomegalovirus exposure and HLA in healthy donors. Amplification used 60 Vbeta primers and 13 Jbeta primers. The method was immunoSEQ multiplex PCR; TCRdb's version includes in-frame clones alone and lacks a portion of them. The data show hundreds of thousands of clones, with just over 75% seen just once and 0.6% to 0.7% held by the top ten. The sequencing input was PBMCs. All receptors derive from a man between 18 and 29 years old in good health and CMV-seronegative.

With regard to this clone: Compared with germline, one end of the junction differs, possibly owing to a read error. The chain couples TRBV7-7 to TRBJ2-7; TRBD1 matches 10 bases. The germline V gene has CDR1 SSHAT and CDR2 FNYEAQ (reference sequence). This CDR3 is built from 16 residues. This CDR3 reads CASSHGQGVSSDEQYF. DNA for the CDR3: TGTGCTAGCAGCCATGGACAGGGGGTATCATCGGACGAGCAGTACTTC.

The chain combines TRBV7-3 with TRBJ2-3, with 7 bases matching TRBD2. The CDR3 contains 15 residues. J lost 3 bases, V lost 4 bases, and 7 bases had no gene match. Germline assignment: CDR1 SGHTA and CDR2 FQGTGA. CDR3 loop: CASSSGGWGTDTQYF. The CDR3 coding sequence is TGTGCCAGCAGCTCCGGGGGGTGGGGTACAGATACGCAGTATTTT. The full variable domain, with the rest looked up from reference TRBV7-3 and TRBJ2-3, is GAGVSQTPSNKVTEKGKYVELRCDPISGHTALYWYRQSLGQGPEFLIYFQGTGAADDSGLPNDRFFAVRPEGSVSTLKIQRTERGDSAVYLCASSSGGWGTDTQYFGPGTRLTVL.

This sequence joins TRBV11-2 and TRBJ1-1; tentative D call: TRBD1 (6 bases). CDR1 SGHAT and CDR2 FQNNGV come from the germline V gene. The CDR3 loop spans 16 amino acids. Deletions cut 1 base from V and 1 base from J, with 13 bases between. The CDR3 nucleotides are TGTGCCAGCAGCTTAGGGCACAGGGAAAAGAACACTGAAGCTTTCTTT. It specifies CASSLGHREKNTEAFF. The full variable domain, with the rest looked up from reference TRBV11-2 and TRBJ1-1, is EAGVAQSPRYKIIEKRQSVAFWCNPISGHATLYWYQQILGQGPKLLIQFQNNGVVDDSQLPKDRFSAERLKGVDSTLKIQPAKLEDSAVYLCASSLGHREKNTEAFFGQGTRLTVV.

This clone has just a few counts. The rearrangement uses TRBV19 and TRBJ1-5; 8 bases map to TRBD1. The CDR3 sequence is 15 residues long. CDR1 LNHDA and CDR2 SQIVND come from the germline V gene (reference sequence). V shed 7 bases, J shed 2 bases, and the junction held 7 bases outside the gene matches. This CDR3 is CASMGDRRRNQPQHF. The CDR3 DNA is TGTGCCAGTATGGGGGACAGGCGTCGCAATCAGCCCCAGCATTTT.

This rearrangement joins TRBV7-2 to TRBJ2-2; D is perhaps TRBD2 (6 bases). Germline CDR1 and CDR2: SGHTA and FQGNSA. The length of the CDR3 is 14 residues. V was cut by 6 bases and J by 7 bases, with 15 bases left in between. The CDR3 nucleotides read TGTGCCAGCAGAACTCAGGGAGGTGTCGGGGAGCTGTTTTTT. Translated: CASRTQGGVGELFF.

The rearrangement links TRBV20-1 to TRBJ2-1; unclear D gene. This CDR3 is 11 amino acids long. Germline lookup yields CDR1 DFQATT and CDR2 SNEGSKA (reference sequence). Deletions cut 6 bases from V and 8 bases from J, with 11 bases between. Here the CDR3 reads CSANRLHEQFF. The DNA for the CDR3 is TGCAGTGCGAATCGACTGCATGAGCAGTTCTTC.

This clone has only one observation. The chain couples TRBV4-1 to TRBJ1-5, with D possibly TRBD1 on 5 matching bases. Trimming took off 0 bases at V and 10 bases at J, with 7 bases between the two ends. The V gene's germline CDR1 is MGHRA and CDR2 YSYEKL. The CDR3 has 12 residues. CDR3 bases: TGCGCCAGCAGCCAAGAAAGGGGACCCCAGCATTTT. Encoded protein: CASSQERGPQHF.